A single T cell receptor (beta chain) is shown here with its context. Its antigen is undetermined. This record belongs to a study of Ad26.COV2.S vaccination and SARS-CoV-2 variants. The study, taken as a whole, reports: An underestimation of total T cell responses may have resulted from the TCR breadth and depth analyses. Post-vaccination spike-specific CD8+ and CD4+ T cell responses reportedly had substantial breadth.

This table comes from immunoSEQ multiplex PCR, and its TCRdb copy is limited to in-frame clones, with some not included. The sample lists approximately 460,000 clones; roughly 87% were seen once. Sample treatment: around 19 received Ad26.COV2.S at low or high dose, single or two shots; five or six received placebo; per-sample allocation not given. After the first vaccine or placebo injection, samples were drawn on day 63. An Ad26 vector was used to express Wuhan-strain SARS-CoV-2 spike as the vaccine. The TCR was taken from a person aged 18-60 years who received the Ad26.COV2.S COVID-19 vaccine or a placebo. The sample consisted of peripheral blood, taken in a trial of Ad26.COV2.S vaccine versus placebo.

CDR3 sequence reads: CASSKVPGANVLTF. As DNA, the CDR3 is TGTGCCAGCAGTAAGGTCCCTGGGGCCAACGTCCTGACTTTC. This chain joins TRBV6-4 and TRBJ2-6; D is uncertain. The CDR3 is 14 residues long. Trimming took 5 bases from V and 2 from J, leaving 7 bases between them. Germline V gene sequence: CDR1 MRHNA, CDR2 SNTAGT.